This TCR beta chain was sequenced for a study of T-cell reconstitution after alpha-beta-depleted transplantation in children. Study conclusions and caveats: When one year had passed after transplant, most T-cell counts and diversity came from newly produced T cells. Reportedly, only several hundred clones from non-depleted graft cells drove alpha-beta T-cell counts at about two months.

Unique molecular identifiers were incorporated during preparation of the TCRbeta library. TCRdb reanalysed the PCR reads using MiXCR and keeps one entry per CDR3 protein. The sample carries hundreds of thousands of distinct CDR3 sequences, about an eighth recorded once. This clonotype has just a few counts. Its antigen remains unknown. The specimen was PBMCs, collected before TCRalphabeta/CD19-depleted stem cell transplant. This sequence originates from a girl aged 2 to 10 with congenital amegakaryocytic thrombocytopenia, due to receive a stem cell transplant.

CDR3 in DNA: TGCAGTGCTATTGGACTAGCGGCCCCCTACAATGAGCAGTTCTTC. Translated, it gives CSAIGLAAPYNEQFF. The genes are TRBV20-1 and TRBJ2-1; 10 bases match TRBD2. With 4 bases clipped from V and 2 bases from J, the junction kept 5 bases outside the gene matches. CDR3 size: 15 residues. Germline CDR1 reads DFQATT; CDR2 reads SNEGSKA (reference sequence).